Sequencing of this T cell receptor (delta chain) was carried out in a study of γδ T cells in repeated Plasmodium falciparum infection. Vgamma9/Vdelta2+ and Vdelta2-negative gammadelta T cells were flow-sorted from PBMC for bulk sequencing. In germline, CDR1 is TSWWSYY, CDR2 QGS. V lost 0 bases, J lost 4 bases, and 26 bases stayed unmatched. There are 23 residues in the CDR3. This clone has at least ten counts. Sequencing covered both gamma and delta TCR chains per sample. TCRdb reprocessed the multiplex PCR reads through CATT. In the table there are around 86,000 delta-chain clones, over 1.3% of which are singletons.

The specimen was gamma-delta T cells from blood. The rearrangement links TRDV1 to TRDJ1; TRDD3 matches 10 bases. The J gene is not listed in TCRdb, so it was assigned here from a DNA match to germline. The sequence derives from a pool of human donors (malaria-infected and uninfected, not separated). In nucleotides, the CDR3 is TGTGCTCTTGGGGAACTAGGAAGACCTAGAAACTGGGGGATCATCCCCCTCGGCGATAAACTCATCTTT. It yields the protein CALGELGRPRNWGIIPLGDKLIF.